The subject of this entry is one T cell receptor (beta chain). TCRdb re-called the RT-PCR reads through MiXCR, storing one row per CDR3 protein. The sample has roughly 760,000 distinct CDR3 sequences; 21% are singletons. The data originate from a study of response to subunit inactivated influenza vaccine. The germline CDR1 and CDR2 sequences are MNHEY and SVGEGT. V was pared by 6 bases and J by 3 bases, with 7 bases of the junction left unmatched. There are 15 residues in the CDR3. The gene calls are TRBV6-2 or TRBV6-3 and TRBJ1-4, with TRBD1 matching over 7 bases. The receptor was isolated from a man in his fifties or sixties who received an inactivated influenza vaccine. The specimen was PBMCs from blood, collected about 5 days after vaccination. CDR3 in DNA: TGTGCCAGCAGACGACGACAGGGACCTAATGAAAAACTGTTTTTT. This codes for CASRRRQGPNEKLFF.